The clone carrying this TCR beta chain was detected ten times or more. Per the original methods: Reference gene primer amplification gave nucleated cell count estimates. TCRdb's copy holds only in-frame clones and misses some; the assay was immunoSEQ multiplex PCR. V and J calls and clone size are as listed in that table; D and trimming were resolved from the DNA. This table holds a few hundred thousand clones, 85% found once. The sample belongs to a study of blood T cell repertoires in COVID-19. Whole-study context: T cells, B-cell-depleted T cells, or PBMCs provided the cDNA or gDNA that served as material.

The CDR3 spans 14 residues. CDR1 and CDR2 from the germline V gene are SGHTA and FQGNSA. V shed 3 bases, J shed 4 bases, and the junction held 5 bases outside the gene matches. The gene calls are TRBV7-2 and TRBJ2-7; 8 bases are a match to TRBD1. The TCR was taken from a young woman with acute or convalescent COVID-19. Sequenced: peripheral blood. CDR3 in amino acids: CASSFPGQVYEQYF. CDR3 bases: TGTGCCAGCAGCTTCCCGGGACAGGTATACGAGCAGTACTTC.